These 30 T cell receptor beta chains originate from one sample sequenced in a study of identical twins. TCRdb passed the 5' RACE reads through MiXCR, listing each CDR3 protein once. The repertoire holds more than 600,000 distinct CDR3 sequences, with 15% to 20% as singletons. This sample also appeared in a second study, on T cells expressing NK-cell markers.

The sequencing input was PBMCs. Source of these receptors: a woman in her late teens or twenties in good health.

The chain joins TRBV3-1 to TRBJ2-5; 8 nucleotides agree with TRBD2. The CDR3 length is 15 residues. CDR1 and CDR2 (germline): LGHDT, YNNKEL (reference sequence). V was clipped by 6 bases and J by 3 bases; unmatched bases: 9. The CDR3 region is CASRLTGLVKETQYF. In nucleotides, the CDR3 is TGTGCCAGCAGACTAACGGGACTAGTGAAAGAGACCCAGTACTTC.

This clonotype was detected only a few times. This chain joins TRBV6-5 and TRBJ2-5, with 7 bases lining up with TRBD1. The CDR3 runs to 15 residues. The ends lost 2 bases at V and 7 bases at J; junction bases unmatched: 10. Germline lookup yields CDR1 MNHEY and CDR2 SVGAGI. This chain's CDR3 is CASSYRSQGDPTQYF. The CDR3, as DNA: TGTGCCAGCAGTTACAGGTCGCAGGGGGATCCGACCCAGTACTTC.

The chain's CDR3 is CASTGNNEQFF. The CDR3 DNA sequence: TGTGCCAGCACGGGAAACAATGAGCAGTTCTTC. The V call is TRBV12-3 or TRBV12-4, the J call TRBJ2-1; D possibly corresponds to TRBD2 (5 bases). This CDR3 spans 11 amino acids. Trimming took off 7 bases at V and 5 bases at J, with 6 bases between the two ends.

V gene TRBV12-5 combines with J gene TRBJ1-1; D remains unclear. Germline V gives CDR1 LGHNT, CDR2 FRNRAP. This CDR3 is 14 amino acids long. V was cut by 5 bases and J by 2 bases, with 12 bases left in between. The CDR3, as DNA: TGTGCTAGTGGTCCCCCCACGGAAAACACTGAAGCTTTCTTT. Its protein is CASGPPTENTEAFF.

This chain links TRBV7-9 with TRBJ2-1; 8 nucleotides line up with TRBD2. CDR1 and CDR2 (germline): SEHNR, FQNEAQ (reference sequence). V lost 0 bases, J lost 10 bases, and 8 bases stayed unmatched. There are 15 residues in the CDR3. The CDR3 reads CASSLAGLGYGEQFF. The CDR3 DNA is TGTGCCAGCAGCTTAGCGGGACTAGGTTACGGGGAGCAGTTCTTC.

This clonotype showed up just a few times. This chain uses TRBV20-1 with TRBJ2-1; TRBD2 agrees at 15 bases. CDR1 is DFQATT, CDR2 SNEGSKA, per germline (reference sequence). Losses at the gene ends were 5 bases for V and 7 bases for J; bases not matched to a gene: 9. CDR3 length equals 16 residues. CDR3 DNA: TGCAGTGCTTGGACTAGCGGGGGGGCTCAGGCGAATGAGCAGTTCTTC. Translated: CSAWTSGGAQANEQFF.

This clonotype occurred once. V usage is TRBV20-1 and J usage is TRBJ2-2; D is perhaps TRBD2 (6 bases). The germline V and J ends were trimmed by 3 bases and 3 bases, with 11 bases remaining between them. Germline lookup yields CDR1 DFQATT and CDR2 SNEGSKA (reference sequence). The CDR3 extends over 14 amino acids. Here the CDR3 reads CSARPGEYTGELFF. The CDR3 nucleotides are TGCAGTGCTAGGCCGGGGGAATACACCGGGGAGCTGTTTTTT.

The CDR3 region has the DNA TGTGCCATCAGTCCGATAGTTGGCGAGCAGTACTTC. Its protein product is CAISPIVGEQYF. The V and J genes are TRBV10-3 and TRBJ2-7; D ambiguous. Germline values: CDR1 ENHRY, CDR2 SYGVKD. Between the trimmed V and J ends, which lost 5 bases and 6 bases, there was a span of 11 bases. This CDR3 spans 12 amino acids.

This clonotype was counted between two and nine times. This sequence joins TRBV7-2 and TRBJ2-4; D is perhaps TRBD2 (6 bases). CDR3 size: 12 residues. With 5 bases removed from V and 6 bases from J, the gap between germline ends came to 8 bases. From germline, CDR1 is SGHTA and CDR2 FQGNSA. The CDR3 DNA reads TGTGCCAGCAGCCCCGGGAGAAACATTCAGTACTTC. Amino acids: CASSPGRNIQYF.

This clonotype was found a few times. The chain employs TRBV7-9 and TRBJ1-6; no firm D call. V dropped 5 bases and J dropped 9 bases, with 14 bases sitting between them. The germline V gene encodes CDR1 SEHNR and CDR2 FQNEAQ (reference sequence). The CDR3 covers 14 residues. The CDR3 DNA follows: TGTGCCAGCAGCCCGAGTGAAGGGATTTCACCCCTCCACTTT. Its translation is CASSPSEGISPLHF.

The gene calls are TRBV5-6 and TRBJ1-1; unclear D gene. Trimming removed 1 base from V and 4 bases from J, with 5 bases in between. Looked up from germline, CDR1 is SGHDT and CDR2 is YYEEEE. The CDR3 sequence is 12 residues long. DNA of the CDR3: TGTGCCAGCAGCTTGTGGAGCACTGAAGCTTTCTTT. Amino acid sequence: CASSLWSTEAFF.

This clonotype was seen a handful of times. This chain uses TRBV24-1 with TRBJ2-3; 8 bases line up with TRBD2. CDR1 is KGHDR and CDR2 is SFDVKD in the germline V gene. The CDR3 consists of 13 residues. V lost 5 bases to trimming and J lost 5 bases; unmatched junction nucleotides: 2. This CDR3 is CATSAREGDTQYF. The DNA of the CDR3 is TGTGCCACCAGTGCACGGGAGGGAGATACGCAGTATTTT.

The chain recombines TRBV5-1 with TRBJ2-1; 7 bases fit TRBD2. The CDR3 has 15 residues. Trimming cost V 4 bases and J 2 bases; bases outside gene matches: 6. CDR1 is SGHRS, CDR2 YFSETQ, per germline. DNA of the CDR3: TGCGCCAGCAGCCTTAGCGGGTCGGCCTACAATGAGCAGTTCTTC. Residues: CASSLSGSAYNEQFF.

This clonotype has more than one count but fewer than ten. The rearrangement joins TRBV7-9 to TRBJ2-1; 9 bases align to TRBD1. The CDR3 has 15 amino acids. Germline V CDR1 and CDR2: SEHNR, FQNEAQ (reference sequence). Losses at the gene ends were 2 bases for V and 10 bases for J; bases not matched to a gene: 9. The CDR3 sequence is CASSLWDREVGEQFF. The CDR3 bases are TGTGCCAGCAGCTTATGGGACAGGGAAGTCGGGGAGCAGTTCTTC.

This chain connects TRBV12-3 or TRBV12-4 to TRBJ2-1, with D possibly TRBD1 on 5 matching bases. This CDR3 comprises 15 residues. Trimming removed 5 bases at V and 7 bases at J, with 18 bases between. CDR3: CASSPSGRTLNEQFF. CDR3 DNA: TGTGCCAGCAGTCCCTCGGGCAGGACACTAAATGAGCAGTTCTTC.

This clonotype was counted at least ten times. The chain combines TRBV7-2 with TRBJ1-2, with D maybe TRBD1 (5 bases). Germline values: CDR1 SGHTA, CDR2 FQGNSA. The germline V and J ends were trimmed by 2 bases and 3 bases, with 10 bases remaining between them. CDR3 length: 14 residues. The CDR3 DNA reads TGTGCCAGCAGCTTAAACAGGCGTGACTATGGCTACACCTTC. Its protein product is CASSLNRRDYGYTF. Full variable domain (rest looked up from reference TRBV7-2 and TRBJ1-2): GAGVSQSPSNKVTEKGKDVELRCDPISGHTALYWYRQSLGQGLEFLIYFQGNSAPDKSGLPSDRFSAERTGGSVSTLTIQRTQQEDSAVYLCASSLNRRDYGYTFGSGTRLTVV.

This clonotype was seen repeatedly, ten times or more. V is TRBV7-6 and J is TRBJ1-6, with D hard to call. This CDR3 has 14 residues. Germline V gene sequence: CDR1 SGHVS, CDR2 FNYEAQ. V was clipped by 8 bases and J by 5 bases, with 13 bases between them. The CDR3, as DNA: TGTGCCAGCGGAAGGGTCGGGGATAATTCACCCCTCCACTTT. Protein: CASGRVGDNSPLHF.

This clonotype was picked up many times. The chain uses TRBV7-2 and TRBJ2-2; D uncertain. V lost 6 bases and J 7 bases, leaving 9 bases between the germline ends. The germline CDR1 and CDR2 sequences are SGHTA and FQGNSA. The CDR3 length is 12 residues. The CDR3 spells CASSLGVGELFF. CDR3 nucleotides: TGTGCCAGCAGTTTGGGTGTCGGGGAGCTGTTTTTT.

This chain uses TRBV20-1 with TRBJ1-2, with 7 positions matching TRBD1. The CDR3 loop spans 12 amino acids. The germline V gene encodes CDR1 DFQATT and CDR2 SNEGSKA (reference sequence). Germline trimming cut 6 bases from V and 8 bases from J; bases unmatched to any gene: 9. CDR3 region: CSAPVTGTGYTF. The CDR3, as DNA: TGCAGTGCCCCCGTGACAGGGACCGGCTACACCTTC.

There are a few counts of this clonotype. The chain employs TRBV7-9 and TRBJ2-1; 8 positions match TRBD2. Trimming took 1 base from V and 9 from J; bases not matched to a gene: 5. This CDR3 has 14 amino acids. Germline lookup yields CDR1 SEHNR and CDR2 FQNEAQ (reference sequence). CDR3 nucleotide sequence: TGTGCCAGCAGCTTAGAGCGGGAGTGGGTTGAGCAGTTCTTC. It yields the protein CASSLEREWVEQFF.

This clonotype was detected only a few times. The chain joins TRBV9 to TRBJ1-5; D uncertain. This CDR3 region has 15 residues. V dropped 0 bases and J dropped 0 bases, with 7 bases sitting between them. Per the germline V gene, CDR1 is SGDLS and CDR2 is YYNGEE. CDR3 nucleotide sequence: TGTGCCAGCAGCGTAGACGGTGATAGCAATCAGCCCCAGCATTTT. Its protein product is CASSVDGDSNQPQHF.

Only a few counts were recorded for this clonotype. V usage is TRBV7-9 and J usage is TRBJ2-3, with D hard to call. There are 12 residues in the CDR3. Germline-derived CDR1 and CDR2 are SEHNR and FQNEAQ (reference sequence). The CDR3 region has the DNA TGTGTTGCAGGCAGGAGCCCAGATACGCAGTATTTT. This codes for CVAGRSPDTQYF.

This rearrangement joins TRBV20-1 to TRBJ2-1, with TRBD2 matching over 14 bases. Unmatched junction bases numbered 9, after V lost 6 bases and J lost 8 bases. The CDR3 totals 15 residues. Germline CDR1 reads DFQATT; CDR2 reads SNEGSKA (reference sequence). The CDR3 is CSAGSGLAGVYEQFF. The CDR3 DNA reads TGCAGTGCGGGATCGGGACTAGCGGGAGTCTATGAGCAGTTCTTC.

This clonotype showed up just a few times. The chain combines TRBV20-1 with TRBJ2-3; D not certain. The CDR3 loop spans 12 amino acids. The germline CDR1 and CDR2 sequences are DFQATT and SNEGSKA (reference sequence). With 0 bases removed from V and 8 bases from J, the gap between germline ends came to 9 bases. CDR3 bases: TGCAGTGCTAGAGAATCAGCCGTTACGCAGTATTTT. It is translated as CSARESAVTQYF.

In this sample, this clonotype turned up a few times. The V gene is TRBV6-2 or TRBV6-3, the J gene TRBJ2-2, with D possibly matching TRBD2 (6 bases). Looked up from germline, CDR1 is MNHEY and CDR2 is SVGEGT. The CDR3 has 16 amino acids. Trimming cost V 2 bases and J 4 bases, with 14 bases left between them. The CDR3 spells CASSYVPGEPTGELFF. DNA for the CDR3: TGTGCCAGCAGTTACGTTCCGGGAGAACCCACCGGGGAGCTGTTTTTT.

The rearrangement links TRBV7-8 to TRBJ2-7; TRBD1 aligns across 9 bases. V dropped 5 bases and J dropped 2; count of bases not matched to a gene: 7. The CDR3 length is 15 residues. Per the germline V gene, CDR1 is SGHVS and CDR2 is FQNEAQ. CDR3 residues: CASSPMTGGAYEQYF. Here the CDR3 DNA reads TGTGCCAGCAGCCCAATGACAGGGGGTGCCTACGAGCAGTACTTC.

In nucleotides, the CDR3 is TGCGCCAGCAGCCAAGGGATTAACACAGATACGCAGTATTTT. Translation gives CASSQGINTDTQYF. The rearrangement joins TRBV4-3 to TRBJ2-3; unclear D gene. V was shortened by 1 base and J by 2 bases, with 7 bases between the two germline ends. Germline CDR1 LGHNA, CDR2 YSLEER. This CDR3 is 14 amino acids long.

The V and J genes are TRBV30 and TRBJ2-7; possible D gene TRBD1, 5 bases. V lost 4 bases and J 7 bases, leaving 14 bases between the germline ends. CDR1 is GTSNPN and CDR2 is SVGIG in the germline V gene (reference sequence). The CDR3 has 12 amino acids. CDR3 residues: CAWNLGAAEQYF. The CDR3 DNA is TGTGCCTGGAACCTAGGGGCGGCTGAGCAGTACTTC.

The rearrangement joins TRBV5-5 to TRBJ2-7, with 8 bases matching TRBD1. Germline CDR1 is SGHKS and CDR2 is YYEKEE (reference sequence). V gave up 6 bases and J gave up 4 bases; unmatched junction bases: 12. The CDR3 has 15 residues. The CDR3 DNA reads TGTGCCAGCATGGCCCAGGGGGCTAGCTTATACGAGCAGTACTTC. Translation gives CASMAQGASLYEQYF.

This CDR3 is CASSPQQGIVTDTQYF. The CDR3 nucleotides are TGTGCCAGCAGCCCGCAACAGGGTATAGTTACAGATACGCAGTATTTT. V is TRBV11-2 and J is TRBJ2-3, with TRBD1 as a possible D gene (6 bases). Trimming took off 5 bases at V and 3 bases at J, with 18 bases between the two ends. Germline V lookup: CDR1 SGHAT, CDR2 FQNNGV. The CDR3 is made up of 16 amino acids.